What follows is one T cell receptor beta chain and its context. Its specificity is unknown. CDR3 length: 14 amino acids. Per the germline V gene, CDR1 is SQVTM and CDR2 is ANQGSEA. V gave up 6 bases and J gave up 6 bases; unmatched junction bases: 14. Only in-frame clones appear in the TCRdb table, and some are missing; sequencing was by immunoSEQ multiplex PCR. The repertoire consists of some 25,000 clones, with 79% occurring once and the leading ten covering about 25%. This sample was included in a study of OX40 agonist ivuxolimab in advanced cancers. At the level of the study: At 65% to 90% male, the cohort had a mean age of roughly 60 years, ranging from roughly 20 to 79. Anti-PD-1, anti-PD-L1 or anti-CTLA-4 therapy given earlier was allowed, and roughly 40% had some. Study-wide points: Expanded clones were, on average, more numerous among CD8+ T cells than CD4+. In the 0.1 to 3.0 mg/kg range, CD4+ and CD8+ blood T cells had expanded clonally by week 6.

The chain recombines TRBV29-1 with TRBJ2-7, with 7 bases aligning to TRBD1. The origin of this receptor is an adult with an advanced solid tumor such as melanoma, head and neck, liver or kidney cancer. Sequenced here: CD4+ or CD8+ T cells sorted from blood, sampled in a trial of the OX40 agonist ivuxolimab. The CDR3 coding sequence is TGCAGCGTCGCCGGGGCAGGGGGAAGTAGCGAGCAGTACTTC. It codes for CSVAGAGGSSEQYF.